This TCR beta chain is from a study of T-cell memory formation after mild COVID-19. Study-level findings and limits: The study found balanced CD4/CD8 in clones contracting day 15 to 85 and a CD4+ lean in later expanders.

Barcoded TCR alpha and TCR beta cDNA libraries with UMIs came from 5'RACE using constant-segment primers. Each CDR3 protein is one row after TCRdb ran MiXCR on the 5' RACE reads. The sample contains just under 5,000 distinct CDR3 sequences, under 25% of which appear only once. Regarding this clonotype: Its antigen is unknown.

The sample was PBMCs or a T cell subset sorted from them (not recorded which). This TCR was sampled from an adult who had mild COVID-19 (a few samples of this study predate the infection). Cell type and time point are not known.

As DNA, the CDR3 is TGTGCCAGCAGCCAATCGAGGGGCTACGAAGAGACCCAGTACTTC. It encodes CASSQSRGYEETQYF. The rearrangement joins TRBV7-8 to TRBJ2-5; D is perhaps TRBD1 or TRBD2 (5 bases each). The V end was cut by 5 bases, the J end by 3 bases, with 16 bases between. The CDR3 sequence is 15 residues long. Germline lookup yields CDR1 SGHVS and CDR2 FQNEAQ.